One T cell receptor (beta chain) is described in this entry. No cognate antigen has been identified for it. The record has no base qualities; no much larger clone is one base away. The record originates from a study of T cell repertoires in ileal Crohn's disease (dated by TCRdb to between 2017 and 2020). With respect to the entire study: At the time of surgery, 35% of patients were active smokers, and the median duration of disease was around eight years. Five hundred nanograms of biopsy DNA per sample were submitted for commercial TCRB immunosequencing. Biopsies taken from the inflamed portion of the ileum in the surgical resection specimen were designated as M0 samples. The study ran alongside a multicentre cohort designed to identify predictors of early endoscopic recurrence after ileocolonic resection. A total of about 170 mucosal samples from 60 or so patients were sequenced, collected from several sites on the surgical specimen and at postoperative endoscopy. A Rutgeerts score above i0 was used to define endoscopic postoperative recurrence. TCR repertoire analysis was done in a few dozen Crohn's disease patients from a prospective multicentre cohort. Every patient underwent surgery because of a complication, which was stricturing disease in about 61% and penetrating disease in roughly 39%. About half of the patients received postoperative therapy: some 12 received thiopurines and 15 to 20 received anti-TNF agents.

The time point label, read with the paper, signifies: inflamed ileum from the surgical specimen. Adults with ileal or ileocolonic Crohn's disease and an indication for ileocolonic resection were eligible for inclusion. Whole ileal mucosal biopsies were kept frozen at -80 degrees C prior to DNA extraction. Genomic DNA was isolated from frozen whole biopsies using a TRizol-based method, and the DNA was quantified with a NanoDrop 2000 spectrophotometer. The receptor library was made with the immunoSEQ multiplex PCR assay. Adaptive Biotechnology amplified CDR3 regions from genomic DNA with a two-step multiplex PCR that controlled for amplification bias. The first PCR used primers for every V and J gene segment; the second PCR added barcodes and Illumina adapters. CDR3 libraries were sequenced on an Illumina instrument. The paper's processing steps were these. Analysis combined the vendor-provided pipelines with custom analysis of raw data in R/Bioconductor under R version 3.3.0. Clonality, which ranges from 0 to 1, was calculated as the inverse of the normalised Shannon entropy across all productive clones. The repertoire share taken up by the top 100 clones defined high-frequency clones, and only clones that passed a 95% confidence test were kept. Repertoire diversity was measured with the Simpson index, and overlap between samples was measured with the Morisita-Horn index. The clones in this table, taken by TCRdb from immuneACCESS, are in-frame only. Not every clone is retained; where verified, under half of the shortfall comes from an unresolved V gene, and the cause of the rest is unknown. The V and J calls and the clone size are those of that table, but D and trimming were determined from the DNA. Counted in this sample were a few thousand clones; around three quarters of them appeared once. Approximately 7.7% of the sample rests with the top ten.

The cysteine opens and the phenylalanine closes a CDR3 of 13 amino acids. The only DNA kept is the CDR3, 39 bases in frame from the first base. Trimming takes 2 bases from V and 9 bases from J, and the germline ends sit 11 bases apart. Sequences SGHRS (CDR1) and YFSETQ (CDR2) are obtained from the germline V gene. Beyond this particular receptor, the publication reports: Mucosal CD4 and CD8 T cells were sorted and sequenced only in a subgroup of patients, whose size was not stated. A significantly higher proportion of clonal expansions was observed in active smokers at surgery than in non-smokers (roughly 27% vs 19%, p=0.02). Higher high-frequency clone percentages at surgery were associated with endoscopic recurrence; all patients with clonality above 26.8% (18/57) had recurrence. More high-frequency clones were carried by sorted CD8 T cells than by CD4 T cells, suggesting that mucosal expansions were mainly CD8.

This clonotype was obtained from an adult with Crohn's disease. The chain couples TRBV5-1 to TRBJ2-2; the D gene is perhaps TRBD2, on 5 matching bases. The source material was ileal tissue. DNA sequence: TGCGCCAGCAGCTTCAGAGGGCCTAGGGAGCTGTTTTTT. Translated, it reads CASSFRGPRELFF.